A selection of T cell receptor beta chains follows, all from one sample in a study of T-cell reconstitution after alpha-beta-depleted transplantation in children. TCRdb analysed the PCR reads with MiXCR anew, one entry per CDR3 protein. The data show approximately 500,000 distinct CDR3 sequences, roughly 10% seen once. Here the sequenced sample was PBMCs, taken before TCRalphabeta/CD19-depleted stem cell transplant. These receptors were taken from a child aged 2 to 10 with inherited bone marrow failure, due to receive a stem cell transplant. CDR3s include the opening cysteine and the closing phenylalanine or tryptophan. Each record gives: CDR3 DNA, CDR3 protein, J gene, V gene, D gene, clone size. D genes are given only for firm matches. Not every row has a clone size; where given, it reads once, few, many or a size class.

CDR3nt: TGTGCCAGCAGCTTAGAAGTCCGGGGGACCCAGTACTTC
CDR3aa: CASSLEVRGTQYF
j_gene: TRBJ2-5
v_gene: TRBV7-9
d_gene: .
abundance: .

CDR3nt: TGTGCCAGTATCTCGGGCGGAAACACAGATACGCAGTATTTT
CDR3aa: CASISGGNTDTQYF
j_gene: TRBJ2-3
v_gene: TRBV19
d_gene: .
abundance: few

CDR3nt: TGTGCCAGCAGTTTCCTAGCGACCGTAAGTGAGCAGTTCTTC
CDR3aa: CASSFLATVSEQFF
j_gene: TRBJ2-1
v_gene: TRBV28
d_gene: .
abundance: many

CDR3nt: TGTGCCAGTAGCCCGCAGGCGGGCTCAGATACGCAGTATTTT
CDR3aa: CASSPQAGSDTQYF
j_gene: TRBJ2-3
v_gene: TRBV19
d_gene: .
abundance: .

CDR3nt: TGTGCCAGCGGTCAGAATTCCCCCTACAATGAGCAGTTCTTC
CDR3aa: CASGQNSPYNEQFF
j_gene: TRBJ2-1
v_gene: TRBV28
d_gene: .
abundance: many

CDR3nt: TGTGCCAGCAGTTTGCGGGAGCGTCGTCTCTCGGGAGAGCAGTACTTC
CDR3aa: CASSLRERRLSGEQYF
j_gene: TRBJ2-7
v_gene: TRBV6-5
d_gene: TRBD2
abundance: few

CDR3nt: TGCAGTGCTCATCTAGCGGGAGCCCTCCGGGGAGCAGATACGCAGTATTTT
CDR3aa: CSAHLAGALRGADTQYF
j_gene: TRBJ2-3
v_gene: TRBV20-1
d_gene: TRBD2
abundance: .

CDR3nt: TGTGCCAGCTCACCACAGACGGCGGGAGAAGACGGCTACACCTTC
CDR3aa: CASSPQTAGEDGYTF
j_gene: TRBJ1-2
v_gene: TRBV18
d_gene: .
abundance: many

CDR3nt: TGCAGTGCTAGAACCGGACTGGGACCTTCGAACACCGGGGAGCTGTTTTTT
CDR3aa: CSARTGLGPSNTGELFF
j_gene: TRBJ2-2
v_gene: TRBV20-1
d_gene: .
abundance: .

CDR3nt: TGTGCCACCAGCAGACAGGGGGGCGGGGAGCTGTTTTTT
CDR3aa: CATSRQGGGELFF
j_gene: TRBJ2-2
v_gene: TRBV15
d_gene: .
abundance: many

CDR3nt: TGTGCCAGCAGCATCATTGGGGACAGGGACAACTATGGCTACACCTTC
CDR3aa: CASSIIGDRDNYGYTF
j_gene: TRBJ1-2
v_gene: TRBV7-2
d_gene: TRBD1
abundance: many

CDR3nt: TGTGCCAGCAGTTACACGGGTAGCGGAAATTACAATGAGCAGTTCTTC
CDR3aa: CASSYTGSGNYNEQFF
j_gene: TRBJ2-1
v_gene: TRBV6-2/TRBV6-3
d_gene: .
abundance: .

CDR3nt: TGCGCCAGCAGCCAAGGTCCACTAGCGGGGATCTACGAGCAGTACTTC
CDR3aa: CASSQGPLAGIYEQYF
j_gene: TRBJ2-7
v_gene: TRBV4-1
d_gene: TRBD2
abundance: many

CDR3nt: TGTGCCAGCAGACCTACTGGGGGAGGATTCGAAGCTTTCTTT
CDR3aa: CASRPTGGGFEAFF
j_gene: TRBJ1-1
v_gene: TRBV12-3/TRBV12-4
d_gene: .
abundance: many

CDR3nt: TGTGCCACCAAGGAGGGGGGGGAAGAGACCCAGTACTTC
CDR3aa: CATKEGGEETQYF
j_gene: TRBJ2-5
v_gene: TRBV28
d_gene: .
abundance: many

CDR3nt: TGCGCCAGCAGCATCGGACAGGGAAAGATTTTGGACACTGAAGCTTTCTTT
CDR3aa: CASSIGQGKILDTEAFF
j_gene: TRBJ1-1
v_gene: TRBV5-1
d_gene: TRBD1
abundance: .

CDR3nt: TGCTGTGCTAGTCCTAGCGGGAGGGCATACAATGAGCAGTTCTTC
CDR3aa: CCASPSGRAYNEQFF
j_gene: TRBJ2-1
v_gene: TRBV20-1
d_gene: TRBD2
abundance: .

CDR3nt: TGCGCCAGCAGCGCAACCGGGACAGCAGCCTACGAGCAGTACTTC
CDR3aa: CASSATGTAAYEQYF
j_gene: TRBJ2-7
v_gene: TRBV5-1
d_gene: TRBD1
abundance: many

CDR3nt: TGTGCCAGCAGCTTGGTGCCCTCACCCCGTCAAGAGACCCAGTACTTC
CDR3aa: CASSLVPSPRQETQYF
j_gene: TRBJ2-5
v_gene: TRBV5-5
d_gene: .
abundance: many

CDR3nt: TGCGCCAGCAGCTTGGTGGCGGGAGTTGGCGAGCAGTACTTC
CDR3aa: CASSLVAGVGEQYF
j_gene: TRBJ2-7
v_gene: TRBV5-1
d_gene: TRBD2
abundance: many

CDR3nt: TGTGCCTCGCGGACGATTTCCCAAGAGACCCAGTACTTC
CDR3aa: CASRTISQETQYF
j_gene: TRBJ2-5
v_gene: TRBV6-1
d_gene: .
abundance: many

CDR3nt: TGCGCCAGCAGCTCCCCAAAACAGGGGCCAAACAATGAGCAGTTCTTC
CDR3aa: CASSSPKQGPNNEQFF
j_gene: TRBJ2-1
v_gene: TRBV5-1
d_gene: TRBD1
abundance: few

CDR3nt: TGCAGTGCTTTTCTAGCGGTCTCCTACAATGAGCAGTTCTTC
CDR3aa: CSAFLAVSYNEQFF
j_gene: TRBJ2-1
v_gene: TRBV20-1
d_gene: TRBD2
abundance: .

CDR3nt: TGTGCCAGCAGTTACCTCCGGGGGGGATGGGAGCAGTTCTTC
CDR3aa: CASSYLRGGWEQFF
j_gene: TRBJ2-1
v_gene: TRBV6-5
d_gene: TRBD2
abundance: many

CDR3nt: TGTGCCAGCACCCCCGGGGGGTTGATGGGCACAGATACGCAGTATTTT
CDR3aa: CASTPGGLMGTDTQYF
j_gene: TRBJ2-3
v_gene: TRBV6-5
d_gene: TRBD2
abundance: many

CDR3nt: TGCAGTGCTAGGACAGGGGGCGCGATCGGGGAGCTGTTTTTT
CDR3aa: CSARTGGAIGELFF
j_gene: TRBJ2-2
v_gene: TRBV20-1
d_gene: TRBD1
abundance: many

CDR3nt: TGCGCCAGCAGCCGCTCGACAGGGTCGACGCGTCAGCCCCAGCATTTT
CDR3aa: CASSRSTGSTRQPQHF
j_gene: TRBJ1-5
v_gene: TRBV4-1
d_gene: TRBD1
abundance: many

CDR3nt: TGCAGTGCAGAACTAGCGGGAGGAACGAATGAGCAGTTCTTC
CDR3aa: CSAELAGGTNEQFF
j_gene: TRBJ2-1
v_gene: TRBV20-1
d_gene: TRBD2
abundance: .

CDR3nt: TGTGCCAGCAGTTACTCGGTGGCCACTGAAGCTTTCTTT
CDR3aa: CASSYSVATEAFF
j_gene: TRBJ1-1
v_gene: TRBV6-5
d_gene: .
abundance: .

CDR3nt: TGTGCCAGCACGCTAGCGGGAGGGGGTGAGCAGTACTTC
CDR3aa: CASTLAGGGEQYF
j_gene: TRBJ2-7
v_gene: TRBV2
d_gene: TRBD2
abundance: many

CDR3nt: TGCAGTGCTAGAGGGGGGGGACTCGCCTACAATGAGCAGTTCTTC
CDR3aa: CSARGGGLAYNEQFF
j_gene: TRBJ2-1
v_gene: TRBV20-1
d_gene: TRBD2
abundance: many